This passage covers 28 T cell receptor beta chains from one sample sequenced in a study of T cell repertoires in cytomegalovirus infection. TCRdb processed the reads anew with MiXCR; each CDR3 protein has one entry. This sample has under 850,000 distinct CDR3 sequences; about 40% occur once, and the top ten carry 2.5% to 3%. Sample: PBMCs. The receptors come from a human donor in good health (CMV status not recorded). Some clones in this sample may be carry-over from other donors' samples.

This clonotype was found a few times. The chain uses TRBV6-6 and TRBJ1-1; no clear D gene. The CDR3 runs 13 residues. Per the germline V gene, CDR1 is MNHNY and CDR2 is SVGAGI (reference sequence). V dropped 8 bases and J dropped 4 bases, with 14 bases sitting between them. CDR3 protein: CASPQTGGTEAFF. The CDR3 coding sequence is TGTGCCAGCCCTCAAACGGGCGGCACTGAAGCTTTCTTT.

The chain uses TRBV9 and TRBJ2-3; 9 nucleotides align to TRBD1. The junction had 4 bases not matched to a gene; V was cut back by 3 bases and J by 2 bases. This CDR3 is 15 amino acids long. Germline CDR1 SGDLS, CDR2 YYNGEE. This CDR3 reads CASSGDRGFTDTQYF. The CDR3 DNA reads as TGTGCCAGCAGCGGAGACAGGGGGTTCACAGATACGCAGTATTTT.

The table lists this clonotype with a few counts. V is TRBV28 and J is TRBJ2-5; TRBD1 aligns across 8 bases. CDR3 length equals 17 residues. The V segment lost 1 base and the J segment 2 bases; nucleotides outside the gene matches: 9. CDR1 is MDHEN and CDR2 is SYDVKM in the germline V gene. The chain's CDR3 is CASSLLPRGPEQETQYF. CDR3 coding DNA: TGTGCCAGCAGTTTATTACCCAGGGGGCCTGAACAAGAGACCCAGTACTTC.

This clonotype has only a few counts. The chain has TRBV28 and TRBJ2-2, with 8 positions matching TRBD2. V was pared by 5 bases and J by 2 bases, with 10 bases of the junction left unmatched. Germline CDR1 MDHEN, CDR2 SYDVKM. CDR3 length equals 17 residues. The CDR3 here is CASSPSAGVANTGELFF. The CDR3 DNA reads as TGTGCCAGCAGTCCGTCAGCGGGAGTGGCAAACACCGGGGAGCTGTTTTTT.

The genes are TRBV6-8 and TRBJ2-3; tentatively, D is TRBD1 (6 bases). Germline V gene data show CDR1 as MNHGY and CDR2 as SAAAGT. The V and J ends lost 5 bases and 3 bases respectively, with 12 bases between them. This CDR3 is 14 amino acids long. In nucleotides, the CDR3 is TGTGCCAGCAGTATCCTAGGGACAACAGATACGCAGTATTTT. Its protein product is CASSILGTTDTQYF.

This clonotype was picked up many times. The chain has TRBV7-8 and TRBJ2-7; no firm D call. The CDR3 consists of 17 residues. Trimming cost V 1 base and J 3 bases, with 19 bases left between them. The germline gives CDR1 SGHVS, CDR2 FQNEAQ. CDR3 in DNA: TGTGCCAGCAGCTTAGGTCCGGTAGGTGAAGTTGGCTACGAGCAGTACTTC. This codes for CASSLGPVGEVGYEQYF.

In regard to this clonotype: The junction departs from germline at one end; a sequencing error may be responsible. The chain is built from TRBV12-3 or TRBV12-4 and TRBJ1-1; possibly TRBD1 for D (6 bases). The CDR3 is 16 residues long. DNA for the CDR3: TGTGCCAGCAGTTATGGGGGGCGCACGCCGAACACTGAAGCTTTATTT. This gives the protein CASSYGGRTPNTEALF.

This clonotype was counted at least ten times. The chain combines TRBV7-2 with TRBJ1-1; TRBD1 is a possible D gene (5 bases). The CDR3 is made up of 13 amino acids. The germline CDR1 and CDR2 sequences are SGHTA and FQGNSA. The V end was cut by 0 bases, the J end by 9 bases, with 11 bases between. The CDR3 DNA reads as TGTGCCAGCAGCTTAGCGACGGGGCGCAAAGCTTTCTTT. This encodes CASSLATGRKAFF.

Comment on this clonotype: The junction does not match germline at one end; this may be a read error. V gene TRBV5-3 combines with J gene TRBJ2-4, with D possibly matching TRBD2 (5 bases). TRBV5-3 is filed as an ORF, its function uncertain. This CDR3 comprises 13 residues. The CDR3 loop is CASSSLPGNRQYF. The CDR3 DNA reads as TGTGCCAGCAGCTCCCTACCCGGGAACCGTCAGTACTTC.

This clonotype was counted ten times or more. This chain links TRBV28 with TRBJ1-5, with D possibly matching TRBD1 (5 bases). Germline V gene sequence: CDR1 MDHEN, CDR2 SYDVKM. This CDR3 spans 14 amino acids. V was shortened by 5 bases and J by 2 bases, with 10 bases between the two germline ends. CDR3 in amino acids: CASSTDSGNQPQHF. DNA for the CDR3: TGTGCCAGCAGTACCGACAGCGGCAATCAGCCCCAGCATTTT. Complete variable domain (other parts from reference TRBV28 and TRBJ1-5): DVKVTQSSRYLVKRTGEKVFLECVQDMDHENMFWYRQDPGLGLRLIYFSYDVKMKEKGDIPEGYSVSREKKERFSLILESASTNQTSMYLCASSTDSGNQPQHFGDGTRLSIL.

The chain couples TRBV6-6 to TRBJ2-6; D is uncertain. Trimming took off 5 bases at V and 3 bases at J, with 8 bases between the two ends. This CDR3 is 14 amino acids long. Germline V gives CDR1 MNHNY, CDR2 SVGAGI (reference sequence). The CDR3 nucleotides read TGTGCCAGCAGTCGGCGGTTTGGGGCCAACGTCCTGACTTTC. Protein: CASSRRFGANVLTF.

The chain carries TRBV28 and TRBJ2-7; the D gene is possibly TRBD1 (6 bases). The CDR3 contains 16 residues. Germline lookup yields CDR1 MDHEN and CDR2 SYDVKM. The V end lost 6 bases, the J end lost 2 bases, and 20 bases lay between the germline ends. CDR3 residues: CASSLSEQGPPYEQYF. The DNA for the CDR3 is TGTGCCAGCAGCCTATCGGAACAGGGCCCCCCCTACGAGCAGTACTTC.

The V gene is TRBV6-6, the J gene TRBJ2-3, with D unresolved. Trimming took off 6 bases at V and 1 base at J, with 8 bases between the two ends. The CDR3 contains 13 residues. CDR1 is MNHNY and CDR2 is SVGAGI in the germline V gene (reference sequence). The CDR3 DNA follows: TGTGCCAGCAGCTCAATAGGCACAGATACGCAGTATTTT. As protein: CASSSIGTDTQYF.

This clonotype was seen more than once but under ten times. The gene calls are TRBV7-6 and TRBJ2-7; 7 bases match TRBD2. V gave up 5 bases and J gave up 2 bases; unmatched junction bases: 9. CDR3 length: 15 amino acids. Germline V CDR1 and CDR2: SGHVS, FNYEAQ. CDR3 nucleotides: TGTGCCAGCAGCGACCACGGGGAGGGCGCCTACGAGCAGTACTTC. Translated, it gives CASSDHGEGAYEQYF.

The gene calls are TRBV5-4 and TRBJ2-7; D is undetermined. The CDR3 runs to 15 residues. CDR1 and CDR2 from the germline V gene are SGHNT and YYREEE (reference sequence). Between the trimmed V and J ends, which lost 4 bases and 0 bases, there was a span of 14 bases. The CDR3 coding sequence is TGTGCCAGCAGCCCACAAAAACAGAGCTCCTACGAGCAGTACTTC. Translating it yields CASSPQKQSSYEQYF.

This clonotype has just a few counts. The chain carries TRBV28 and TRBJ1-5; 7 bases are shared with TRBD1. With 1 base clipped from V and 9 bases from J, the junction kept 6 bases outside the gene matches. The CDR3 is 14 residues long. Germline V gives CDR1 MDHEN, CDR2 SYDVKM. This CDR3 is CASSLSRGYMPQHF. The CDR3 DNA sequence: TGTGCCAGCAGTTTATCCAGGGGGTATATGCCCCAGCATTTT. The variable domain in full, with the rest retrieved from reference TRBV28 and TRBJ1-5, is DVKVTQSSRYLVKRTGEKVFLECVQDMDHENMFWYRQDPGLGLRLIYFSYDVKMKEKGDIPEGYSVSREKKERFSLILESASTNQTSMYLCASSLSRGYMPQHFGDGTRLSIL.

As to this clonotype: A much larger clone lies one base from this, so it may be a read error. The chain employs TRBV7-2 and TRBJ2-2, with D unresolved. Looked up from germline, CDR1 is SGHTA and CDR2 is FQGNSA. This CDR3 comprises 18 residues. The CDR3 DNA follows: TGTTCCAGCAGCCACGGCCGGACGTTCCAGACGGACACCGGGGAGCTGTTTTTT. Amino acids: CSSSHGRTFQTDTGELFF.

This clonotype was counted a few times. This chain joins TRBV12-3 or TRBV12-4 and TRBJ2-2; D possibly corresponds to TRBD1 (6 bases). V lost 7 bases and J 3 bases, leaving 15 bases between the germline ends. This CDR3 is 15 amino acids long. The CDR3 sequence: CASKIGQSHTGELFF. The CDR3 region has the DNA TGTGCCAGCAAGATCGGACAGAGTCACACCGGGGAGCTGTTTTTT.

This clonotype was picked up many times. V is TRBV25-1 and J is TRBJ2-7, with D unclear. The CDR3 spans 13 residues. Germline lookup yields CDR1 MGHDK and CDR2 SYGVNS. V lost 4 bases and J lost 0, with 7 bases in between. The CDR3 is CASSGDSSYEQYF. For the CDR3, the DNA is TGTGCCAGCAGTGGGGATAGCTCCTACGAGCAGTACTTC.

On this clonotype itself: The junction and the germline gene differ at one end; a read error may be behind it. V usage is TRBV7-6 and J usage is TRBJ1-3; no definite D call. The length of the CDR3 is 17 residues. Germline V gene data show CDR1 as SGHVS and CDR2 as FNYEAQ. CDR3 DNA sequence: TGTGACAGCAGCCCATTGCCCAGCAAAACCTCTGGAAACACCATATATTTT. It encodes CDSSPLPSKTSGNTIYF.

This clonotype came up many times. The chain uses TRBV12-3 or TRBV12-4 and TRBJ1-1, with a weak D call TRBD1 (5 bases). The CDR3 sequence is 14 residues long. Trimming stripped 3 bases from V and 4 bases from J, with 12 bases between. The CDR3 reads CASSFGGEGTEAFF. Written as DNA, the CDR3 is TGTGCCAGCAGTTTCGGAGGGGAAGGCACTGAAGCTTTCTTT.

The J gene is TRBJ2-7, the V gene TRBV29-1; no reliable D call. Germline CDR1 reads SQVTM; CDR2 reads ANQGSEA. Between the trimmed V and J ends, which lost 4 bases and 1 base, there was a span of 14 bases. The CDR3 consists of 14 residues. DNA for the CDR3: TGCAGCGTTGCGGATCCAGGTCTGTCCTACGAGCAGTACTTC. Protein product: CSVADPGLSYEQYF.

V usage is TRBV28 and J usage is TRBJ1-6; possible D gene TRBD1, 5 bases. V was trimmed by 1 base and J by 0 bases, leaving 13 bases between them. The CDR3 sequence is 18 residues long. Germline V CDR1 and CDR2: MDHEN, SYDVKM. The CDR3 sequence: CASSLLAGRSSYNSPLHF. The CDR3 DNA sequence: TGTGCCAGCAGTTTATTGGCAGGGAGAAGCTCCTATAATTCACCCCTCCACTTT.

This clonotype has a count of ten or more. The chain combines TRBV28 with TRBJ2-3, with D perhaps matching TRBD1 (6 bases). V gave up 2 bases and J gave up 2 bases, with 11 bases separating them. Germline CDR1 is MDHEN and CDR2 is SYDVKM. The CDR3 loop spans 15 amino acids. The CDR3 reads CASSLLDRSTDTQYF. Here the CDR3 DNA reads TGTGCCAGCAGTTTACTTGACAGGTCCACAGATACGCAGTATTTT.

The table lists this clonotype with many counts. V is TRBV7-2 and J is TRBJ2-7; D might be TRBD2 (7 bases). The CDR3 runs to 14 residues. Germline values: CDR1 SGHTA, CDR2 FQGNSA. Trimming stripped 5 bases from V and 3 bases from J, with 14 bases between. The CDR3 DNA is TGTGCCAGCAGCCGCTCGGGGGGCCTCTACGAGCAGTACTTC. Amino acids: CASSRSGGLYEQYF.

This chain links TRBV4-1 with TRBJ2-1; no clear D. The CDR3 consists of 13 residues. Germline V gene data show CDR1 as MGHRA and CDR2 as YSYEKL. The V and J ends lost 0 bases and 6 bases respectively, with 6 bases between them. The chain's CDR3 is CASSQEGVNEQFF. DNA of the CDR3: TGCGCCAGCAGCCAAGAAGGCGTCAATGAGCAGTTCTTC.

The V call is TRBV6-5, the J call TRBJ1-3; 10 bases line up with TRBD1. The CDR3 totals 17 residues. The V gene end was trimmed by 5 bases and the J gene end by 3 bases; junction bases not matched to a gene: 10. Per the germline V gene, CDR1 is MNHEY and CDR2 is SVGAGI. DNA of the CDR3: TGTGCCAGCAGTCTCAAAGGGACAGGGGTTATTGGAAACACCATATATTTT. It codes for CASSLKGTGVIGNTIYF.

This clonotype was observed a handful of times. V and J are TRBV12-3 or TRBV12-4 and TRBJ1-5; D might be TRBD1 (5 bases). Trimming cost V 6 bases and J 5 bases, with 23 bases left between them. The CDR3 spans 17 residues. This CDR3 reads CASSLIAGAATDQPQHF. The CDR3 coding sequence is TGTGCCAGCAGCCTGATTGCCGGGGCTGCCACAGATCAGCCCCAGCATTTT.